This record covers a single T cell receptor (beta chain). The antigen remains undetermined. The CDR3 is 18 amino acids. The V gene lost 1 base and the J gene lost 0 bases, with 16 bases spanning the gap. The V gene's germline CDR1 is LNHNV and CDR2 YYDKDF (reference sequence). PCR primers comprised 60 Vbeta and 13 Jbeta primers. Libraries were prepared by immunoSEQ multiplex PCR; TCRdb keeps only in-frame clonotypes and omits some of them. The table lists about 140,000 clones, 75% to 80% of them singletons. These data are taken from a study of cytomegalovirus exposure and HLA in healthy donors. Study findings and constraints: It was only CMV serostatus that was available as immune exposure information. Reports state that TCR beta sequences accurately predicted most subjects' HLA-A and HLA-B alleles. The authors later found TCR association rates varying by HLA locus, with DRB1 most and HLA-C fewest. It was shown in a later analysis that HLA-associated TCR beta chains were more clonally expanded than other, equally common chains.

The source material was PBMCs. This receptor was identified in a young man in good health and CMV-seronegative. The V and J genes are TRBV15 and TRBJ1-5; D perhaps matches TRBD1 (6 bases). CDR3 bases: TGTGCCACCAGCAGAGCTTCGACAGGACTTGATAGCAATCAGCCCCAGCATTTT. This gives the protein CATSRASTGLDSNQPQHF. The full variable domain, in which reference TRBV15 and TRBJ1-5 provide the parts outside the CDR3, is DAMVIQNPRYQVTQFGKPVTLSCSQTLNHNVMYWYQQKSSQAPKLLFHYYDKDFNNEADTPDNFQSRRPNTSFCFLDIRSPGLGDTAMYLCATSRASTGLDSNQPQHFGDGTRLSIL.